This record looks at one T cell receptor (beta chain) sequence and its context. This specimen comes from a study of tumor T cells in aggressive B-cell lymphoma. Repertoires were generated with immunoSEQ multiplex PCR, while TCRdb's copy carries only in-frame clones and drops some. Altogether about 3,000 clones are present, approximately 86% being singletons, with the ten largest covering roughly 6.2%. V was shortened by 4 bases and J by 5 bases, with 14 bases between the two germline ends. The CDR3 has 14 residues. From germline, CDR1 is SGHRS and CDR2 YFSETQ. The source material was tumor tissue. The V call is TRBV5-1, the J call TRBJ2-3; possible D gene TRBD1, 6 bases. The receptor comes from an adult with diffuse large B cell lymphoma. CDR3 amino acids: CASSLQGIGDTQYF. The CDR3 DNA is TGCGCCAGCAGCCTACAGGGAATCGGAGATACGCAGTATTTT.